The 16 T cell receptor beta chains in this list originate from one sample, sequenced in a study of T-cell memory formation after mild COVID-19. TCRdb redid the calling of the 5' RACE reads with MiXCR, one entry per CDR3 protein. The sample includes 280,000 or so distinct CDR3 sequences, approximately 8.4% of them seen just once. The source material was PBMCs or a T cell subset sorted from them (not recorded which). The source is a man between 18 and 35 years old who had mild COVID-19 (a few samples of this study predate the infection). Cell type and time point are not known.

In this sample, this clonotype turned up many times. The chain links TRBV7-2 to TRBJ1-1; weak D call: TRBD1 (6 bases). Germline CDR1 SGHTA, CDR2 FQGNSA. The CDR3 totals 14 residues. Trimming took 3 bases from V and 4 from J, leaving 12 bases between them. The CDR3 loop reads CASSFGTPVTEAFF. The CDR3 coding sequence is TGTGCCAGCAGCTTTGGGACACCGGTCACTGAAGCTTTCTTT. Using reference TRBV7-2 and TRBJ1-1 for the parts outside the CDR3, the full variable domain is GAGVSQSPSNKVTEKGKDVELRCDPISGHTALYWYRQSLGQGLEFLIYFQGNSAPDKSGLPSDRFSAERTGGSVSTLTIQRTQQEDSAVYLCASSFGTPVTEAFFGQGTRLTVV.

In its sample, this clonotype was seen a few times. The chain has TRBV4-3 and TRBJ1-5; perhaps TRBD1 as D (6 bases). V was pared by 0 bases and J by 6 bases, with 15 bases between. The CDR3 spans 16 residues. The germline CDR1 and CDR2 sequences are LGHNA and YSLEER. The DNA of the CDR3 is TGCGCCAGCAGCCAAGATGCCGGGACATTAGGTCAGCCCCAGCATTTT. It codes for CASSQDAGTLGQPQHF.

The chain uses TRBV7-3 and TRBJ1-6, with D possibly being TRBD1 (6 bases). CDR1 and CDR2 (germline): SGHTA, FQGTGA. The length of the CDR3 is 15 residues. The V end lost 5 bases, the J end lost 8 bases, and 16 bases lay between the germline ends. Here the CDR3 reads CASSPSGAKDSPLHF. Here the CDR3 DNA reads TGTGCCAGCAGCCCCTCGGGGGCGAAGGATTCACCCCTCCACTTT.

The CDR3 DNA sequence: TGCGCCAGCAGCCTCAGGGCTGGAGACTATGGCTACACCTTC. Amino acids: CASSLRAGDYGYTF. The chain couples TRBV5-1 to TRBJ1-2, with a tentative D call TRBD1 (5 bases). The CDR3 is 14 residues long. CDR1 and CDR2 (germline): SGHRS, YFSETQ. Trimming pared 4 bases from V and 3 bases from J, leaving 13 bases between.

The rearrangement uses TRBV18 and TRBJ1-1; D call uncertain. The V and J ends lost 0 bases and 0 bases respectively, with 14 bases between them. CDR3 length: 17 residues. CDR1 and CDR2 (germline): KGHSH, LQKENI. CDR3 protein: CASSPPEGGGVNTEAFF. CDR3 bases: TGTGCCAGCTCACCACCAGAGGGCGGCGGGGTGAACACTGAAGCTTTCTTT. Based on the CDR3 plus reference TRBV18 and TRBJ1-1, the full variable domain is NAGVMQNPRHLVRRRGQEARLRCSPMKGHSHVYWYRQLPEEGLKFMVYLQKENIIDESGMPKERFSAEFPKEGPSILRIQQVVRGDSAAYFCASSPPEGGGVNTEAFFGQGTRLTVV.

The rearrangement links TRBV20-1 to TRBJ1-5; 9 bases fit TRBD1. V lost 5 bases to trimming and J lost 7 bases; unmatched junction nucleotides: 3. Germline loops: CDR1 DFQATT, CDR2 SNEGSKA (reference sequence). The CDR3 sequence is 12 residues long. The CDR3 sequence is CSAWTGDQPQHF. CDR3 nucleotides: TGCAGTGCTTGGACAGGGGACCAGCCCCAGCATTTT.

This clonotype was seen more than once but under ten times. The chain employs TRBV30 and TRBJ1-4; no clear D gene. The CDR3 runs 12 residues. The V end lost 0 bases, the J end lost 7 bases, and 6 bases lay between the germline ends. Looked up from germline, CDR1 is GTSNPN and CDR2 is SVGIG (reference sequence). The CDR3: CAWSVLREKLFF. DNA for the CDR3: TGTGCCTGGAGTGTATTGCGTGAAAAACTGTTTTTT.

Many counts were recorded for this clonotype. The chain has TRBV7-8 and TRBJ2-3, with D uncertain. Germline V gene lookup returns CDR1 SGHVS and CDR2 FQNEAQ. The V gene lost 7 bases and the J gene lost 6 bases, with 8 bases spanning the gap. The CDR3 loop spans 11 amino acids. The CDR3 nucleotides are TGTGCCAGCACCCCCCTGGATACGCAGTATTTT. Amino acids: CASTPLDTQYF.

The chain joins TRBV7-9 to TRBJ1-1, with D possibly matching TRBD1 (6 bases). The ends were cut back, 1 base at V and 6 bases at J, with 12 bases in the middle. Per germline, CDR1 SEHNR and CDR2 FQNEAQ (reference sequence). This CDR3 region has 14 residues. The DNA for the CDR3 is TGTGCCAGCAGCTTAGTGAAACAGGGCCCTGAAGCTTTCTTT. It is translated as CASSLVKQGPEAFF.

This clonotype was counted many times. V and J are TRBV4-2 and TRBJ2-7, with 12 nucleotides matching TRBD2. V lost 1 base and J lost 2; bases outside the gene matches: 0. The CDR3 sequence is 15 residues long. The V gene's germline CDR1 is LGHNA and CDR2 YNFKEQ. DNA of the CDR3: TGTGCCAGCAGCCAAGGACTAGCGGGGGCCTACGAGCAGTACTTC. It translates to CASSQGLAGAYEQYF.

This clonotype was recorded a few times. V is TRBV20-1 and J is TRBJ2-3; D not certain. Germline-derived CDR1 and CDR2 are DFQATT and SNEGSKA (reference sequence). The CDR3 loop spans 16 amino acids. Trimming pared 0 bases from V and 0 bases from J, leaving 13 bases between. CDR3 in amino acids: CSARDPGRRSTDTQYF. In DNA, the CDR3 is TGCAGTGCTAGAGACCCCGGGCGACGTAGCACAGATACGCAGTATTTT.

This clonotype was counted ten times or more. The CDR3 sequence: CASSSYTGYQETQYF. Written as DNA, the CDR3 is TGCGCCAGCAGTTCATATACAGGGTACCAAGAGACCCAGTACTTC. The chain recombines TRBV5-1 with TRBJ2-5; a possible D gene is TRBD1 (6 bases). Germline-derived CDR1 and CDR2 are SGHRS and YFSETQ. Trimming removed 5 bases from V and 0 bases from J, with 14 bases in between. CDR3 length: 15 amino acids.

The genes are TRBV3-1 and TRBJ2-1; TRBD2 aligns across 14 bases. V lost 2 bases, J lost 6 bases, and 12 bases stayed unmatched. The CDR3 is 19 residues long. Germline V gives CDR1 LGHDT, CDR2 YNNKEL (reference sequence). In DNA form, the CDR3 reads TGTGCCAGCAGCCAACCGGGGACTAGCGGGGGCCTCTATGGCAATGAGCAGTTCTTC. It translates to CASSQPGTSGGLYGNEQFF.

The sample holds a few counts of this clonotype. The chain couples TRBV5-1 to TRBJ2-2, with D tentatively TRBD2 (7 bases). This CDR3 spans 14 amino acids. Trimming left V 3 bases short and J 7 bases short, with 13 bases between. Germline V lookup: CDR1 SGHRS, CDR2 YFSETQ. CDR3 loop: CASSSAGAGGELFF. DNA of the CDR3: TGCGCCAGCAGCTCGGCGGGGGCTGGCGGGGAGCTGTTTTTT.

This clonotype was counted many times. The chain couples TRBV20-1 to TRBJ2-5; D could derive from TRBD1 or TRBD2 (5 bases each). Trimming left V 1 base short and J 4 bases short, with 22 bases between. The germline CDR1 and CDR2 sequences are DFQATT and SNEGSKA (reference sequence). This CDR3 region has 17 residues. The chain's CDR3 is CSARGDLKNARPETQYF. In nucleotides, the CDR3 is TGCAGTGCTAGAGGGGACCTTAAGAACGCCCGGCCAGAGACCCAGTACTTC.

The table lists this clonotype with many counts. This chain's CDR3 is CSATLGGDQPQHF. The CDR3 DNA is TGCAGCGCTACCCTCGGGGGAGATCAGCCCCAGCATTTT. This chain uses TRBV29-1 with TRBJ1-5; tentatively, D is TRBD1 (5 bases). Germline CDR1 and CDR2: SQVTM and ANQGSEA. CDR3 length equals 13 residues. Trimming removed 7 bases from V and 5 bases from J, with 15 bases in between.